Each of the 6 T cell receptor beta chains below was sequenced from the same sample in a study of OX40 agonist ivuxolimab in advanced cancers. The protocol was immunoSEQ multiplex PCR, while the TCRdb copy is restricted to in-frame clones and leaves out a portion. The sample yields about 82,000 clones, around 85% seen once. The sequencing here drew on CD4+ or CD8+ T cells sorted from blood, taken in a trial of the OX40 agonist ivuxolimab. These receptors all stem from an adult with an advanced solid tumor such as melanoma, head and neck, liver or kidney cancer.

This chain joins TRBV7-3 and TRBJ1-6; 7 nucleotides match TRBD1. CDR1 SGHTA and CDR2 FQGTGA come from the germline V gene. J gave up 7 bases and V 4 bases, and 4 bases lay outside the gene matches. This CDR3 comprises 14 residues. CDR3 in amino acids: CASSSQGVNSPLHF. CDR3 DNA: TGTGCCAGCAGCTCTCAGGGGGTGAATTCACCCCTCCACTTT.

The chain employs TRBV19 and TRBJ2-1, with D perhaps TRBD1 (6 bases). Germline CDR1 reads LNHDA; CDR2 reads SQIVND (reference sequence). The ends were cut back, 4 bases at V and 2 bases at J, with 12 bases in the middle. The CDR3 contains 15 residues. The CDR3 reads CASSTTGSPYNEQFF. The CDR3 nucleotides are TGTGCCAGTAGTACAACAGGGAGCCCCTACAATGAGCAGTTCTTC.

The chain uses TRBV5-1 and TRBJ1-2; 8 bases map to TRBD1. The CDR3 contains 13 residues. Trimming at V came to 7 bases and at J to 13 bases, leaving 15 bases not matched to a gene. Germline V CDR1 and CDR2: SGHRS, YFSETQ. CDR3 sequence: CASGPGQGGRATF. CDR3 DNA sequence: TGCGCCAGCGGACCCGGACAGGGCGGCAGGGCCACCTTC.

The chain is built from TRBV2 and TRBJ2-3, with 7 bases lining up with TRBD2. V lost 8 bases and J lost 5; bases outside the gene matches: 16. From germline, CDR1 is SNHLY and CDR2 FYNNEI. This CDR3 has 16 residues. CDR3 region: CASRGTPGGILDTQYF. In nucleotides, the CDR3 is TGTGCCAGCCGCGGGACTCCGGGGGGTATTTTAGATACGCAGTATTTT.

V is TRBV2 and J is TRBJ2-1; tentative D call: TRBD2 (5 bases). This CDR3 spans 14 amino acids. Per germline, CDR1 SNHLY and CDR2 FYNNEI. V was clipped by 5 bases and J by 6 bases, with 14 bases between them. DNA of the CDR3: TGTGCCAGCAGTTTGCCTAGCTCCCTCAATGAGCAGTTCTTC. This gives the protein CASSLPSSLNEQFF. Variable domain in full (rest from reference TRBV2 and TRBJ2-1): EPEVTQTPSHQVTQMGQEVILRCVPISNHLYFYWYRQILGQKVEFLVSFYNNEISEKSEIFDDQFSVERPDGSNFTLKIRSTKLEDSAMYFCASSLPSSLNEQFFGPGTRLTVL.

V is TRBV27 and J is TRBJ2-6, with D uncertain. The germline V gene encodes CDR1 MNHEY and CDR2 SMNVEV (reference sequence). V lost 6 bases to trimming and J lost 0 bases, with 12 bases between them. The CDR3 contains 16 residues. The chain's CDR3 is CASRARASSGANVLTF. The CDR3 DNA reads TGTGCCAGCAGGGCCAGAGCCTCCTCTGGGGCCAACGTCCTGACTTTC.